One sample yielded the 30 T cell receptor beta chains listed below, sequenced in a study of identical twins. TCRdb re-called the 5' RACE reads with MiXCR, one entry per CDR3 protein. The sample shows 500,000 to 650,000 distinct CDR3 sequences, under 8.5% of them seen only once. These same data were also listed under a study on yellow fever vaccine responses in identical twins.

The sequenced sample consisted of PBMCs. These receptors were obtained from a woman between 18 and 29 years old in good health.

There are a few counts of this clonotype. The chain joins TRBV20-1 to TRBJ2-7; 7 nucleotides align to TRBD2. The CDR3 extends over 14 amino acids. The trim removed 3 bases at V and 4 bases at J, leaving 9 bases unmatched. The germline V gene encodes CDR1 DFQATT and CDR2 SNEGSKA (reference sequence). CDR3 loop: CSARDPLGGYEQYF. Written as DNA, the CDR3 is TGCAGTGCTAGGGACCCCTTGGGGGGGTACGAGCAGTACTTC.

This clonotype was found a few times. The V call is TRBV12-3 or TRBV12-4, the J call TRBJ2-3; maybe TRBD2 (5 bases). CDR3 length: 15 amino acids. The V end lost 5 bases, the J end lost 8 bases, and 20 bases lay between the germline ends. The CDR3 DNA is TGTGCCAGCAGTCCCCGGGGTAGTTCCTCGGGTACGCAGTATTTT. It codes for CASSPRGSSSGTQYF.

The table lists this clonotype with a few counts. V usage is TRBV5-1 and J usage is TRBJ2-7; the D gene is possibly TRBD2 (5 bases). The CDR3 is 17 amino acids. Germline V gene lookup returns CDR1 SGHRS and CDR2 YFSETQ. V gave up 4 bases and J gave up 0 bases, with 20 bases separating them. The CDR3 here is CASSPVGGGYYSYEQYF. The CDR3 DNA follows: TGCGCCAGCAGCCCGGTGGGTGGCGGGTACTACTCCTACGAGCAGTACTTC.

This clonotype appeared many times. The rearrangement links TRBV12-3 or TRBV12-4 to TRBJ1-1; no clear D gene. The CDR3 is 12 residues long. V lost 3 bases and J 2 bases, leaving 4 bases between the germline ends. The CDR3 loop is CASSFRNTEAFF. CDR3 DNA: TGTGCCAGCAGTTTCAGAAACACTGAAGCTTTCTTT.

The chain is built from TRBV7-9 and TRBJ2-1; D unresolved. CDR1 is SEHNR and CDR2 is FQNEAQ in the germline V gene (reference sequence). CDR3 length: 14 residues. V was clipped by 5 bases and J by 0 bases, with 8 bases between them. CDR3 DNA sequence: TGTGCCAGCAGCCCCGGGTACTCCTACAATGAGCAGTTCTTC. It specifies CASSPGYSYNEQFF.

This clonotype was seen repeatedly, ten times or more. CDR3 sequence reads: CASSADRQNTEAFF. The CDR3 DNA sequence: TGTGCCAGCAGCGCCGACAGGCAGAACACTGAAGCTTTCTTT. The rearrangement links TRBV9 to TRBJ1-1, with a tentative D call TRBD1 (6 bases). The V and J ends lost 3 bases and 1 base respectively, with 10 bases between them. The CDR3 covers 14 residues. CDR1 SGDLS and CDR2 YYNGEE come from the germline V gene.

This clonotype has a handful of counts. This sequence joins TRBV6-2 or TRBV6-3 and TRBJ2-7, with D unresolved. Germline V gene data show CDR1 as MNHEY and CDR2 as SVGEGT. The CDR3 has 14 residues. Trimming cost V 0 bases and J 2 bases, with 8 bases left between them. This CDR3 is CASSYSDKTYEQYF. CDR3 nucleotide sequence: TGTGCCAGCAGTTACTCCGACAAGACCTACGAGCAGTACTTC.

The V gene is TRBV3-1, the J gene TRBJ1-1; a weak D match, TRBD1 (6 bases). CDR1 is LGHDT, CDR2 YNNKEL, per germline (reference sequence). The CDR3 length is 15 residues. Trimming cost V 1 base and J 7 bases, with 16 bases left between them. As DNA, the CDR3 is TGTGCCAGCAGCCAAGGAATCAGGGGTTTAGGTGAAGCTTTCTTT. Encoded protein: CASSQGIRGLGEAFF.

The chain is built from TRBV29-1 and TRBJ2-1; 9 nucleotides agree with TRBD2. The germline V gene has CDR1 SQVTM and CDR2 ANQGSEA. The CDR3 consists of 14 residues. V dropped 4 bases and J dropped 6; count of bases not matched to a gene: 7. The CDR3 bases are TGCAGCGTTGCAGCGGGAGGTCGTCGCAATGAGCAGTTCTTC. The encoded protein is CSVAAGGRRNEQFF.

The chain employs TRBV5-1 and TRBJ2-7; D not certain. Deletions cut 1 base from V and 7 bases from J, with 27 bases between. This CDR3 region has 18 residues. The germline gives CDR1 SGHRS, CDR2 YFSETQ. The CDR3 nucleotides are TGCGCCAGCAGCTTGTCGGTGGATTTAAAAGGCGGTTCGTGGGAGCAGTACGTC. It is translated as CASSLSVDLKGGSWEQYV.

The V and J genes are TRBV7-9 and TRBJ1-1; TRBD1 matches 9 bases. The CDR3 consists of 15 residues. With V trimmed by 1 base and J by 3 bases, 3 bases remained unmatched. CDR1 and CDR2 (germline): SEHNR, FQNEAQ (reference sequence). CDR3 in amino acids: CASSLETGGHTEAFF. CDR3 sequence (DNA): TGTGCCAGCAGCTTAGAGACAGGGGGTCACACTGAAGCTTTCTTT.

CDR3 nucleotide sequence: TGTGCCAGCAGTATGAGAGTCGGGCGAGGTGGCTACACCTTC. Residues: CASSMRVGRGGYTF. The chain combines TRBV12-3 or TRBV12-4 with TRBJ1-2; D is uncertain. V was clipped by 5 bases and J by 7 bases, with 17 bases between them. This CDR3 has 14 residues.

This clonotype was counted between two and nine times. The chain uses TRBV11-2 and TRBJ2-1; TRBD2 agrees at 9 bases. Germline V gene lookup returns CDR1 SGHAT and CDR2 FQNNGV. This CDR3 comprises 15 residues. Trimming took 6 bases from V and 4 from J; bases not matched to a gene: 7. The CDR3 DNA reads as TGTGCCAGCAGTCCCGGGACTAGCTATTACAATGAGCAGTTCTTC. Amino acid sequence: CASSPGTSYYNEQFF.

Ten or more counts support this clonotype. V is TRBV6-1 and J is TRBJ2-1; 9 bases line up with TRBD1. The length of the CDR3 is 14 residues. From germline, CDR1 is MNHNS and CDR2 SASEGT. V dropped 5 bases and J dropped 5; count of bases not matched to a gene: 4. CDR3 coding DNA: TGTGCCAGCAGTCGGGACAGGGTGAACAATGAGCAGTTCTTC. Its translation: CASSRDRVNNEQFF.

The rearrangement joins TRBV3-1 to TRBJ2-2; D possibly corresponds to TRBD2 (5 bases). Trimming shortened V by 0 bases and J by 8 bases, and 13 bases separated the two germline ends. The CDR3 runs 15 residues. Looked up from germline, CDR1 is LGHDT and CDR2 is YNNKEL (reference sequence). CDR3 DNA: TGTGCCAGCAGCCAAGACGGTCGGGGTCGAGGGGAGCTGTTTTTT. It specifies CASSQDGRGRGELFF.

There are a few counts of this clonotype. The chain is built from TRBV12-3 or TRBV12-4 and TRBJ2-5; weak D call: TRBD1 (5 bases). This CDR3 region has 16 residues. The germline V and J ends were trimmed by 1 base and 2 bases, with 14 bases remaining between them. In DNA form, the CDR3 reads TGTGCCAGCAGTTTAGTGGCGATAGGGGAACAAGAGACCCAGTACTTC. Residues: CASSLVAIGEQETQYF.

This clonotype was seen ten or more times. The chain combines TRBV15 with TRBJ1-1; D is ambiguous. CDR3 size: 13 residues. Trimming removed 4 bases from V and 1 base from J, with 7 bases in between. Germline V gene sequence: CDR1 LNHNV, CDR2 YYDKDF (reference sequence). CDR3 loop: CATSIPGNTEAFF. The CDR3 coding sequence is TGTGCCACCAGCATCCCGGGGAACACTGAAGCTTTCTTT.

The V and J genes are TRBV5-1 and TRBJ2-5, with TRBD1 identical over 8 bases. This CDR3 is built from 16 residues. The germline CDR1 and CDR2 sequences are SGHRS and YFSETQ. Trimming removed 2 bases from V and 2 bases from J; junction bases left unmatched: 8. The CDR3 sequence is CASSLWAGQGQETQYF. For the CDR3, the DNA is TGCGCCAGCAGCTTATGGGCTGGACAGGGACAAGAGACCCAGTACTTC.

This clonotype was counted a few times. V usage is TRBV20-1 and J usage is TRBJ2-1; D possibly corresponds to TRBD2 (6 bases). Trimming shortened V by 4 bases and J by 12 bases, and 16 bases separated the two germline ends. The germline gives CDR1 DFQATT, CDR2 SNEGSKA (reference sequence). This CDR3 has 12 amino acids. As DNA, the CDR3 is TGCAGTGCTACTGGGGACTCCCAAGGGCAGTTCTTC. The encoded protein is CSATGDSQGQFF.

Only a few counts were recorded for this clonotype. The rearrangement links TRBV6-1 to TRBJ1-1; possibly TRBD1 for D (5 bases). The germline V gene encodes CDR1 MNHNS and CDR2 SASEGT. The ends were cut back, 8 bases at V and 2 bases at J, with 15 bases in the middle. The CDR3 has 14 amino acids. The CDR3 spells CASSWQGGNTEAFF. CDR3 DNA: TGTGCCAGCTCCTGGCAGGGAGGAAACACTGAAGCTTTCTTT.

This chain connects TRBV20-1 to TRBJ2-5, with D perhaps matching TRBD2 (5 bases). Trimming left V 4 bases short and J 2 bases short, with 14 bases between. The V gene's germline CDR1 is DFQATT and CDR2 SNEGSKA (reference sequence). The CDR3 runs to 14 residues. CDR3 nucleotides: TGCAGTGCTAACACAGCTGGGGAGCAAGAGACCCAGTACTTC. This gives the protein CSANTAGEQETQYF.

This clonotype was seen a few times. The chain carries TRBV6-2 or TRBV6-3 and TRBJ2-7; maybe TRBD2 (5 bases). Trimming took off 0 bases at V and 4 bases at J, with 13 bases between the two ends. The CDR3 spans 15 residues. In germline, CDR1 is MNHEY, CDR2 SVGEGT. CDR3: CASSYSGGSGYEQYV. The CDR3 nucleotides are TGTGCCAGCAGTTACTCGGGTGGCAGCGGATACGAGCAGTACGTC.

This clonotype occurred many times. V gene TRBV10-3 combines with J gene TRBJ2-7; D gene unclear. This CDR3 contains 13 residues. Per germline, CDR1 ENHRY and CDR2 SYGVKD. V was cut by 0 bases and J by 3 bases, with 6 bases left in between. Here the CDR3 reads CAISESIGYEQYV. CDR3 nucleotides: TGTGCCATCAGTGAGTCAATCGGCTACGAGCAGTACGTC.

Ten or more counts support this clonotype. The V and J genes are TRBV24-1 and TRBJ2-1, with 7 bases matching TRBD1. This CDR3 region has 17 residues. With 3 bases clipped from V and 4 bases from J, the junction kept 11 bases outside the gene matches. The germline gives CDR1 KGHDR, CDR2 SFDVKD. The CDR3 sequence is CATSDPSTGSTYNEQFF. Here the CDR3 DNA reads TGTGCCACCAGTGATCCCTCGACAGGGTCAACATACAATGAGCAGTTCTTC.

The chain recombines TRBV10-3 with TRBJ1-2; maybe TRBD1 (5 bases). Trimming removed 2 bases at V and 2 bases at J, with 18 bases between. The germline gives CDR1 ENHRY, CDR2 SYGVKD. This CDR3 is built from 17 residues. The CDR3 DNA sequence: TGTGCCATCAGTGAGAAACTGCGGGGGGTTCTAAACTATGGCTACACCTTC. The encoded protein is CAISEKLRGVLNYGYTF.

This clonotype was detected many times. The V call is TRBV2, the J call TRBJ2-1; D perhaps matches TRBD1 (5 bases). This CDR3 contains 13 residues. Germline CDR1 SNHLY, CDR2 FYNNEI. V lost 7 bases and J 2 bases, leaving 9 bases between the germline ends. DNA for the CDR3: TGTGCCAGCAACCAGGGCACCTACAATGAGCAGTTCTTC. Its translation is CASNQGTYNEQFF.

This sequence joins TRBV4-1 and TRBJ1-3, with D possibly TRBD1 on 6 matching bases. Between the trimmed V and J ends, which lost 0 bases and 0 bases, there was a span of 9 bases. The CDR3 loop spans 16 amino acids. Germline CDR1 is MGHRA and CDR2 is YSYEKL. CDR3: CASSQDGGPSGNTIYF. The CDR3 DNA is TGCGCCAGCAGCCAAGACGGGGGGCCCTCTGGAAACACCATATATTTT.

This clonotype has more than one count but fewer than ten. The chain is built from TRBV9 and TRBJ2-3, with a tentative D call TRBD2 (5 bases). The CDR3 has 16 residues. Germline V gene data show CDR1 as SGDLS and CDR2 as YYNGEE. The V gene lost 4 bases and the J gene lost 1 base, with 16 bases spanning the gap. The CDR3 loop reads CASSHDLAVGTDTQYF. For the CDR3, the DNA is TGTGCCAGCAGCCATGATCTAGCTGTCGGCACAGATACGCAGTATTTT.

The chain couples TRBV7-6 to TRBJ2-5, with 9 bases fitting TRBD2. CDR1 is SGHVS, CDR2 FNYEAQ, per germline. CDR3 size: 16 residues. J lost 5 bases, V lost 5 bases, and 12 bases had no gene match. CDR3 loop: CASSPHIGTSLETQYF. For the CDR3, the DNA is TGTGCCAGCAGCCCGCACATTGGGACTAGCTTGGAGACCCAGTACTTC.

The V call is TRBV20-1, the J call TRBJ2-5; 9 bases align to TRBD1. Trimming at V came to 6 bases and at J to 5 bases, leaving 10 bases not matched to a gene. This CDR3 contains 14 residues. Germline-derived CDR1 and CDR2 are DFQATT and SNEGSKA (reference sequence). This CDR3 reads CSAPRQGVVETQYF. The CDR3 DNA is TGCAGTGCGCCCCGACAGGGGGTAGTGGAGACCCAGTACTTC.